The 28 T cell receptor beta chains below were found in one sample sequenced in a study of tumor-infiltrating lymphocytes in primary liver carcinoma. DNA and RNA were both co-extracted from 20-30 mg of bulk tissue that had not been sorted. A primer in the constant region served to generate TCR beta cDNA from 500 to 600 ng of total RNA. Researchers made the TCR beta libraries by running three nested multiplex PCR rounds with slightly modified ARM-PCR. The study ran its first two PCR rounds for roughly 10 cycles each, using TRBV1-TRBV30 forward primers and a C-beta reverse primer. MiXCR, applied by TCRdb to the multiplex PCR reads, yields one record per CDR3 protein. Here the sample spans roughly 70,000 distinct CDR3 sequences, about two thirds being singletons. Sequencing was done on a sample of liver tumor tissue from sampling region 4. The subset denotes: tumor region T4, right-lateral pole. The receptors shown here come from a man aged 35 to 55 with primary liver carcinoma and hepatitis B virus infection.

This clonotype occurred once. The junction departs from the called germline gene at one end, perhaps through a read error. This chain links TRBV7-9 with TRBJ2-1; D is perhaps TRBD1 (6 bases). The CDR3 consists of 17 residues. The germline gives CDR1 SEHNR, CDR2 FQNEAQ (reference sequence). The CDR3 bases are TGTGCCAGCAGCTCACCATATCAGGGGCTTAGAACAAATGAGCAGTCCTTC. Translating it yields CASSSPYQGLRTNEQSF.

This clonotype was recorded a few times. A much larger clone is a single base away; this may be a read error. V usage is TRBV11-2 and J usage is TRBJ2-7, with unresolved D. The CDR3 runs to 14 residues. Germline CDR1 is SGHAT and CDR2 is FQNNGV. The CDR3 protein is CASSLTDGTYGQYF. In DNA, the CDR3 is TGTGCCAGCAGCTTAACCGACGGAACCTACGGGCAGTACTTC.

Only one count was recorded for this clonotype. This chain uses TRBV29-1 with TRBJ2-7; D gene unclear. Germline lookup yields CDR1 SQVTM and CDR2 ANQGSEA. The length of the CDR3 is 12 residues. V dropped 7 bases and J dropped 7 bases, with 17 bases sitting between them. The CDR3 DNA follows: TGCAGCGGTGTGGTGCAATCGGAGGAGCAGTACTTC. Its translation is CSGVVQSEEQYF.

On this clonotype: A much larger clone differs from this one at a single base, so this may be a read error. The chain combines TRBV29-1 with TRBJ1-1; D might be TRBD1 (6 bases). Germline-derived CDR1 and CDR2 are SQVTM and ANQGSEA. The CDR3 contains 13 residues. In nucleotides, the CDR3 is TGCGGCGTTGAAGGGCAGGGGAACGCTGAAGCTTTCTTT. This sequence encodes CGVEGQGNAEAFF.

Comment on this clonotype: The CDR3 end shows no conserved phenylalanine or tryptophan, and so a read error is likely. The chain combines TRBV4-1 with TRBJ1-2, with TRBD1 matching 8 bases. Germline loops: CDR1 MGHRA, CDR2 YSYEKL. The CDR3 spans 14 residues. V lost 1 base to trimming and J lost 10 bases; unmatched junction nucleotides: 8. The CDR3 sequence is CASSQGDRNCDYTL. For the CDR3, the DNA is TGCGCCAGCAGCCAAGGGGACAGGAACTGTGACTACACCCTC.

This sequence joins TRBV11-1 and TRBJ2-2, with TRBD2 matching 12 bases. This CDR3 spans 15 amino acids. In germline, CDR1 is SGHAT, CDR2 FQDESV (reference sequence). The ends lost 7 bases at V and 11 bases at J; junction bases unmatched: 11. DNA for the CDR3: TGTGCCAGCAACATACTAGCGGGAGGCCCCCCCGAGCTGTTTTTT. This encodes CASNILAGGPPELFF.

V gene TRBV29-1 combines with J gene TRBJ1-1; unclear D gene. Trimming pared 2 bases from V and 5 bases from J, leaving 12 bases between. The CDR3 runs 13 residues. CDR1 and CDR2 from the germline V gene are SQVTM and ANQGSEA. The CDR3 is CSVEPPGGTEAFF. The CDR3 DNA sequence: TGCAGCGTTGAACCACCCGGAGGGACTGAAGCTTTCTTT.

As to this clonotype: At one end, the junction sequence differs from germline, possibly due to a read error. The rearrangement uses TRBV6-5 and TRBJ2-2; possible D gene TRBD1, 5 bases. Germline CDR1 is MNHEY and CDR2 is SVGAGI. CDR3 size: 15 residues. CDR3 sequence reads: CACSYRSVRPGELFF. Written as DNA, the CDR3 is TGTGCCTGCAGTTACAGGTCAGTCAGGCCCGGGGAGCTGTTTTTT.

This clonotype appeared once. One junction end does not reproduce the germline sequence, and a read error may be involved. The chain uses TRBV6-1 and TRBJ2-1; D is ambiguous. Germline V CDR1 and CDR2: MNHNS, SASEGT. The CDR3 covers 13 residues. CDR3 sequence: CAISEVTHNEQFF. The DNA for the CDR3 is TGTGCCATCAGTGAAGTAACTCACAATGAGCAGTTCTTC.

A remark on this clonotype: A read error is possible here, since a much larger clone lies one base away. CDR3 nucleotide sequence: TGTGCCAGCAGGAGCCTGGGACAGTGGAGCGGAGAGACCCAGTACTTC. Translation gives CASRSLGQWSGETQYF. The chain uses TRBV28 and TRBJ2-5; 7 nucleotides align to TRBD1. The V gene end was trimmed by 6 bases and the J gene end by 4 bases; junction bases not matched to a gene: 14. Germline loops: CDR1 MDHEN, CDR2 SYDVKM. The CDR3 covers 16 residues.

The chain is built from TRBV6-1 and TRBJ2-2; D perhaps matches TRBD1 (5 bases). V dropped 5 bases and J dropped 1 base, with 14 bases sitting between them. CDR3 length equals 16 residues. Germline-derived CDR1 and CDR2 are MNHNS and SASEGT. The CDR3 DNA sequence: TGTGCCAGCAGTAAAACACTACAGGTGAACACCGGGGAGCTGTTTTTT. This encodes CASSKTLQVNTGELFF.

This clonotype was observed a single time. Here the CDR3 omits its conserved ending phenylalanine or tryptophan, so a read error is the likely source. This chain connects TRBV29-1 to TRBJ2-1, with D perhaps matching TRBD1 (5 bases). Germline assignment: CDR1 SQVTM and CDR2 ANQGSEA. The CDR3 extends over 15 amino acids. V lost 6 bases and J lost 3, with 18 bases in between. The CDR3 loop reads CSVGPPSSFYNEQFS. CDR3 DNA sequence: TGCAGCGTGGGGCCTCCTTCCAGCTTCTACAATGAGCAGTTCTCC.

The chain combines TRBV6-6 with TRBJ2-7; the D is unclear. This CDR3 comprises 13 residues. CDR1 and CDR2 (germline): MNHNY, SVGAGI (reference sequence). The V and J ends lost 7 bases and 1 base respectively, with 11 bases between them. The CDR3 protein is CASKVGPSYEQYF. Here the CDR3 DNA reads TGTGCCAGCAAAGTGGGTCCTTCCTACGAGCAGTACTTC.

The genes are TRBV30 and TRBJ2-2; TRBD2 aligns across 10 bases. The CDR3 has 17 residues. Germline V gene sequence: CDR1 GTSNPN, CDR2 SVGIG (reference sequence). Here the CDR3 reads CAWGVRTSGPNTGELFF. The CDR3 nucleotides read TGTGCTTGGGGTGTACGGACTAGCGGTCCGAACACCGGGGAGCTGTTTTTT.

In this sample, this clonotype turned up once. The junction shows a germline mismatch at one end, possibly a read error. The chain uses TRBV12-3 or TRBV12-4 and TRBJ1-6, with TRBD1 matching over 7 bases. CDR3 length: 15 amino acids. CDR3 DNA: TGTACCAGCAGTTCCACGACAGGGCGTAATTCACCCTTCCACTTT. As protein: CTSSSTTGRNSPFHF.

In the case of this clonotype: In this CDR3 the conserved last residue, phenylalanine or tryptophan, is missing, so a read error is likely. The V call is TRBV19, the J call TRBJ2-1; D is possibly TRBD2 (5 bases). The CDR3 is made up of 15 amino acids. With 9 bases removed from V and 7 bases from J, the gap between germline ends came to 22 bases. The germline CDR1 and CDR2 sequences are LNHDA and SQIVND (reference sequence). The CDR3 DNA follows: TGTGCCAGCACCTCGGCGGCTAGCTGGAGGAATGAGCAGTTCATC. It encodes CASTSAASWRNEQFI.

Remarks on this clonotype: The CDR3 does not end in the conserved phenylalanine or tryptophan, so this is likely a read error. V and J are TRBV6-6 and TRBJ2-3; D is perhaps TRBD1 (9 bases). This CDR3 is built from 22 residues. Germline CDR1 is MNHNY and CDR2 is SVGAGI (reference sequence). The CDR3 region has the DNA TGTGGCAGCAGTTATCCCCTCACAGGGGGCAGCGGGAGTAGAACTAGCACAGATACGCAGTATCTT. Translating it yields CGSSYPLTGGSGSRTSTDTQYL.

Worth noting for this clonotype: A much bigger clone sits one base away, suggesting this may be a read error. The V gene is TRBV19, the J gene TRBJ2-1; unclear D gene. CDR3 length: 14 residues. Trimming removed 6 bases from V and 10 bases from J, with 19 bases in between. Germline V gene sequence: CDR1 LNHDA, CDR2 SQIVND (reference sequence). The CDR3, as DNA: TGTGCCAGTAGCCAGACCGAAACCGGCGACGAGCAGTTCTTC. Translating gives CASSQTETGDEQFF.

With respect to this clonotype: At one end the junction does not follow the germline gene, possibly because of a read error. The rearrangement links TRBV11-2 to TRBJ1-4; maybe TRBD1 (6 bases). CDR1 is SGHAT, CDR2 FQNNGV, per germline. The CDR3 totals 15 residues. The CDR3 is CPSSLDRFANEKLFF. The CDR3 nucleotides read TGTCCCAGCAGCTTAGACAGGTTCGCCAATGAAAAACTGTTTTTT.

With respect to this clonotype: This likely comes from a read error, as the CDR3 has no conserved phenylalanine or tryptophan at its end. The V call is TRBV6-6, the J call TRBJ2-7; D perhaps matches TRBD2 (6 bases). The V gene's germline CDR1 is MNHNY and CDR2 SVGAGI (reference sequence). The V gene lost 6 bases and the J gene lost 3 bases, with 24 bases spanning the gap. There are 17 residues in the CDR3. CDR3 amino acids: CASSPGLNRRQNYEQYL. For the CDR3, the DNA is TGTGCCAGCAGCCCTGGACTAAACAGGAGGCAGAACTACGAGCAGTACTTA.

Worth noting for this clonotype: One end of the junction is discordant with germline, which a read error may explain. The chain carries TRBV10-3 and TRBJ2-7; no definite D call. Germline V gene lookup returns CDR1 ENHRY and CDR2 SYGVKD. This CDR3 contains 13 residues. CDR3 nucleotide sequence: TGTGCCATCAGGGGCCAATCGCCCTCCGAGCAGTATTTC. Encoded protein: CAIRGQSPSEQYF.

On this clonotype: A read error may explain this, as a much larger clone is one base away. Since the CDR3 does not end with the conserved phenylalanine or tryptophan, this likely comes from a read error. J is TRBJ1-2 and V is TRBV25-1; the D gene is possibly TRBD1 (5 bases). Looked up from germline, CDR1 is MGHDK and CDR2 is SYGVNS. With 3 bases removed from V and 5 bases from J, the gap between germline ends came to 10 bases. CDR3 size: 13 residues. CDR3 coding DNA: TGTGCCAGCAGTGACCCAGGGAGTTATGGCTACACCTCC. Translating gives CASSDPGSYGYTS.

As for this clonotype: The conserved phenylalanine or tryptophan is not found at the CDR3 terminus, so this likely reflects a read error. In nucleotides, the CDR3 is TGTGCCACAGACAGCGGGGGTTCTGGTCAGCCCCAGCATCTT. Translation: CATDSGGSGQPQHL. The rearrangement links TRBV28 to TRBJ1-5; tentative D call: TRBD1 (5 bases). Germline assignment: CDR1 MDHEN and CDR2 SYDVKM. The CDR3 has 14 amino acids. The V end was cut by 10 bases, the J end by 6 bases, with 19 bases between.

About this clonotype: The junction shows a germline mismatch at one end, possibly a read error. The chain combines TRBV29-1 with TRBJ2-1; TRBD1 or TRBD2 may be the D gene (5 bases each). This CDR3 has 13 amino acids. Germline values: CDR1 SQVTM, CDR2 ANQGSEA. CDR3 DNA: TGCAGCCTACAGGAACTAGGAGACAACGAGCAGTTCTTC. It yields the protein CSLQELGDNEQFF.

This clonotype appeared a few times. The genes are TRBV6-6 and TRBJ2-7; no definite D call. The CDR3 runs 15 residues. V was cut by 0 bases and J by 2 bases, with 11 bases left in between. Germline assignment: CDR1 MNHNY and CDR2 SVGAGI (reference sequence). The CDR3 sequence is CASSYSSAAPYEQYF. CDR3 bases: TGTGCCAGCAGTTACTCGTCGGCGGCTCCCTACGAGCAGTACTTC.

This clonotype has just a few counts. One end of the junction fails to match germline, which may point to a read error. DNA for the CDR3: TGTGCCATCAGCCCTCCGCAAGGACCGACCGGGGAGCTGTTTTTT. Protein product: CAISPPQGPTGELFF. The V call is TRBV11-2, the J call TRBJ2-2, with no clear D. Germline V lookup: CDR1 SGHAT, CDR2 FQNNGV. There are 15 residues in the CDR3.

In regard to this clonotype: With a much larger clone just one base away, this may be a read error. CDR3 amino acids: CASSHDKTTRELFF. The DNA for the CDR3 is TGTGCCAGCAGCCACGACAAGACCACCAGGGAGCTGTTTTTT. The chain employs TRBV7-3 and TRBJ2-2; D is uncertain. The CDR3 spans 14 residues. Germline CDR1 is SGHTA and CDR2 is FQGTGA.

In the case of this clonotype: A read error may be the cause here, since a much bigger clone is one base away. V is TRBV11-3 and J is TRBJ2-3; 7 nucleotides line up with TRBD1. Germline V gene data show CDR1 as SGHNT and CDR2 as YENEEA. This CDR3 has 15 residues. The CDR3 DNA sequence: TGTGTCAGCAGCTTAGGGGGACAGCCCACAGATACGCAGTATTTT. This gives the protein CVSSLGGQPTDTQYF.